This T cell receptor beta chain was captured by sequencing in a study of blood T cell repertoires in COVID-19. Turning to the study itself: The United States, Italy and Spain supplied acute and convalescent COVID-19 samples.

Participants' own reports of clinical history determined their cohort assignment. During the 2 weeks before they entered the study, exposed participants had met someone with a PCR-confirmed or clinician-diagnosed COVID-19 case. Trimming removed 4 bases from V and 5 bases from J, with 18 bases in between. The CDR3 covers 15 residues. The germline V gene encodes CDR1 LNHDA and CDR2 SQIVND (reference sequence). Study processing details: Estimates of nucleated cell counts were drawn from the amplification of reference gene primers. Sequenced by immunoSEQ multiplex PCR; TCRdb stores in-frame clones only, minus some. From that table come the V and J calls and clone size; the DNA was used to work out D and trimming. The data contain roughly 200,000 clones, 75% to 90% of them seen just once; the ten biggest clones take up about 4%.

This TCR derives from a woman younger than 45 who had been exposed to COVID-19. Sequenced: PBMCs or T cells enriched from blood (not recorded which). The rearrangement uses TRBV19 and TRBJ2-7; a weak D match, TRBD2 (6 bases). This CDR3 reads CASSSRLGTPHEQYF. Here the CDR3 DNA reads TGTGCCAGTAGTAGCCGACTCGGGACTCCCCACGAGCAGTACTTC.